Sequencing of this T cell receptor (beta chain) was carried out in a study of T-cell reconstitution after alpha-beta-depleted transplantation in children. Whole-study findings and limits: Several hundred graft clones that had expanded were reportedly the source of alpha-beta T cells about two months after transplant. At one year after transplant, newly produced T cells mostly accounted for T-cell counts and diversity. Surviving recipient T cells and intrathymic progenitors accounted for some patients' high TCRbeta diversity at day 60.

About this clonotype itself: Its antigen is unknown.

Preparation of the TCRbeta library used unique molecular identifiers. TCRdb processed the PCR reads anew with MiXCR; each CDR3 protein has one entry. Among about 300,000 distinct CDR3 sequences, around 7.1% were seen once, and the ten largest hold 9.1%. The length of the CDR3 is 13 residues. With 1 base removed from V and 6 bases from J, the gap between germline ends came to 9 bases. Germline loops: CDR1 LGHNA, CDR2 YNFKEQ. This receptor was identified in a female patient between 2 and 15 years old who had a stem cell transplant for Fanconi anemia, so the T cells may come from the graft donor. The chain combines TRBV4-2 with TRBJ1-1; unclear D gene. The sample here was peripheral blood, taken 360 days after TCRalphabeta/CD19-depleted stem cell transplant. CDR3 nucleotide sequence: TGTGCCAGCAGCCAAGCGGTACCTGCTGAAGCTTTCTTT. It encodes CASSQAVPAEAFF.